This T cell receptor (beta chain) was captured in a study of T cell responses to AZD1222 COVID-19 vaccine. Only in-frame clones appear in the TCRdb table, and some are missing; sequencing was by immunoSEQ multiplex PCR. In the table there are under 200,000 clones, roughly nine tenths of which are singletons. This CDR3 comprises 15 residues. Trimming took 3 bases from V and 2 from J, leaving 13 bases between them. Germline V gives CDR1 LGHDT, CDR2 YNNKEL (reference sequence). Study-wide results and caveats: After two AZD1222 doses, spike-specific TCR breadth and depth rose versus day 0. Targets within unmutated variant regions were reportedly found for nearly half of spike-specific TCRs.

In the case of this clone: Antigen unknown.

V gene TRBV3-1 (or the pseudogene TRBV3-2) combines with J gene TRBJ1-2; possibly TRBD1 for D (6 bases). This receptor was obtained from an adult who received the MenACWY meningococcal vaccine as a control. The sequencing used peripheral blood, collected 28 days after the second dose of the MenACWY control vaccine. The CDR3 loop is CASSQGRQDNYGYTF. The CDR3, as DNA: TGTGCCAGCAGCCAGGGTAGACAGGACAACTATGGCTACACCTTC.